This is a list of T cell receptor beta chains from one sample in a study of blood T cell repertoires in COVID-19. Produced via immunoSEQ multiplex PCR; TCRdb's table is partial and in-frame only. The sample shows about 230,000 clones, about nine tenths of them seen only once. Source material: PBMCs or T cells enriched from blood (not recorded which). Receptors were obtained from a middle-aged woman with acute COVID-19. Both conserved end residues are part of each CDR3. A D gene is named only where the DNA matches it firmly. Only part of the rows carry a size: once, few, many, or a class if the clone is expanded.

abundance	v_gene	j_gene	d_gene	CDR3nt	CDR3aa
NA	TRBV6-5	TRBJ1-2	TRBD1	TGTGCCAGCAGTTACTCGGGGGGACAGGTGGGCTACACCTTC	CASSYSGGQVGYTF
NA	TRBV3-1/TRBV3-2	TRBJ1-1	TRBD1	TGTGCCAGCAGCCAACAGGGGGCGAGGAGCACTGAAGCTTTCTTT	CASSQQGARSTEAFF
NA	TRBV7-2	TRBJ1-1	NA	TGTGCCAGCAGCTCCTCCGGGACAAAGAAGTCTGAAGCTTTCTTT	CASSSSGTKKSEAFF
NA	TRBV3-1/TRBV3-2	TRBJ2-1	NA	TGTGCCAGCAGCCAAATCCGACCAGGGGGGTACAATGAGCAGTTCTTC	CASSQIRPGGYNEQFF
NA	TRBV7-2	TRBJ2-2	TRBD2	TGTGCCAGCGGACTAGCGGGGAACCCCACCGGGGAGCTGTTTTTT	CASGLAGNPTGELFF
NA	TRBV2	TRBJ2-1	TRBD1	TGTGCCAGCAGCCAACAGGGGGGTCGGACCTACAATGAGCAGTTCTTC	CASSQQGGRTYNEQFF
once	TRBV7-2	TRBJ2-5	TRBD1	TGTGCCAGCCTCGGGGACAGGGGTACGGAGACCCAGTACTTC	CASLGDRGTETQYF
few	TRBV6-4	TRBJ2-4	NA	TGTGCCAGCAGTGACAGGGGCGTCAAAAACATTCAGTACTTC	CASSDRGVKNIQYF
once	TRBV30	TRBJ1-1	TRBD1	TGTGCCTGGAGTGTAAAGGGGGCCAGCACTGAAGCTTTCTTT	CAWSVKGASTEAFF
NA	TRBV5-5	TRBJ2-7	TRBD1	TGTGCCAGCAGCTTGGTGGGACAGGGGGCCCACGAGCAGTACTTC	CASSLVGQGAHEQYF
once	TRBV2	TRBJ1-6	TRBD1	TGTGCCACCCATAGGGACAGAGAGTCACCCCTCCACTTT	CATHRDRESPLHF
NA	TRBV5-1	TRBJ2-3	NA	TGCGCCAGCAGCTTGGAGGGGTCCGGCAATATAAATACGCAGTATTTT	CASSLEGSGNINTQYF
NA	TRBV7-9	TRBJ2-7	TRBD2	TGTGCCAGCAGCTTATACTCGGGACTAGCGGGGGGGCCGGCCTACGAGCAGTACTTC	CASSLYSGLAGGPAYEQYF
NA	TRBV6-4	TRBJ2-3	TRBD2	TGTGCCAGCAGCGGGGGGGCCACAGATACGCAGTATTTT	CASSGGATDTQYF
few	TRBV4-1	TRBJ1-1	NA	TGCGCCAGCAGCCTTTATGAACAGGGCCCCATGAACACTGAAGCTTTCTTT	CASSLYEQGPMNTEAFF
NA	TRBV6-5	TRBJ2-1	NA	TGTGCCAGCAGTTACAGGGGGAATGAGCAGTTCTTC	CASSYRGNEQFF
few	TRBV5-6	TRBJ2-1	TRBD2	TGTGCCACCCGGCTAGCGGGAGGAGCCTACAATGAGCAGTTCTTC	CATRLAGGAYNEQFF
NA	TRBV5-5	TRBJ2-3	TRBD1	TGTGCCAGCAATCCGTCCCGGGACAGGGTTGGCACAGATACGCAGTATTTT	CASNPSRDRVGTDTQYF
NA	TRBV6-5	TRBJ2-7	NA	TGTGCCAGCAGGGGTCCGGGCGAGCAGTACTTC	CASRGPGEQYF
NA	TRBV28	TRBJ1-6	NA	TGTGCCAGCAGTTCCCGGACTATATCTCACTCCTATAATTCACCCCTCCACTTT	CASSSRTISHSYNSPLHF
once	TRBV21-1	TRBJ1-2	NA	TGTGCCAGCAGCAAAAAGGTACAGGGAAGGGGCTATGGCTACACCTTC	CASSKKVQGRGYGYTF
NA	TRBV18	TRBJ1-1	NA	TGTGCCAGCTCCCCTGACCAGGTTAACACTGAAGCTTTCTTT	CASSPDQVNTEAFF
NA	TRBV4-2	TRBJ1-2	NA	TGTGCCAGCAGCCAAGTGGGGACAAGCGGCTACACCTTC	CASSQVGTSGYTF
NA	TRBV4-1	TRBJ1-2	NA	TGCGCCAGCAGCCAAGGACAGATAAACTATGGCTACACCTTC	CASSQGQINYGYTF
NA	TRBV30	TRBJ1-3	NA	TGTGCCTGGAGTACATCGGGGGGTGGAAACACCATATATTTT	CAWSTSGGGNTIYF
NA	TRBV30	TRBJ1-1	NA	TGTGCCTGGAAGTCGGACAGGAACACTGAAGCTTTCTTT	CAWKSDRNTEAFF
NA	TRBV6-1	TRBJ2-1	TRBD1	TGTGCCAGCAGTGAGGACAGGGACTTGAGCTCCTACAATGAGCAGTTCTTC	CASSEDRDLSSYNEQFF
NA	TRBV29-1	TRBJ2-1	TRBD1	TGCAGCGTTGAACTCCGACAGGGCACTCGCGATGAGCAGTTCTTC	CSVELRQGTRDEQFF
NA	TRBV10-3	TRBJ1-1	NA	TGTGCCCTACGGCCGGGGGACGGAAACACTGAAGCTTTCTTT	CALRPGDGNTEAFF
NA	TRBV2	TRBJ1-1	NA	TGTGCCAGCAGTGCCGTTCGGGATGTAAGCACTGAAGCTTTCTTT	CASSAVRDVSTEAFF
once	TRBV7-2	TRBJ2-7	TRBD2	TGTGCCAGCAGCTTAAGTGGGGGGGGCGAGCAGTACTTC	CASSLSGGGEQYF
NA	TRBV12-5	TRBJ2-2	NA	TGTGCTAGTGGTCTCGCTTCGACAGACGCGAACACCGGGGAGCTGTTTTTT	CASGLASTDANTGELFF
NA	TRBV12-3/TRBV12-4	TRBJ1-2	NA	TGTGCCAGCAACGGGGACAAAGCATATGGCTACACCTTC	CASNGDKAYGYTF
NA	TRBV2	TRBJ2-5	NA	TGTGCCAGCAGGGGCCTGGGGGCGTACCAAGAGACCCAGTACTTC	CASRGLGAYQETQYF
NA	TRBV5-4	TRBJ1-4	NA	TGTGCCAGCAGCTTGAAGGGGGGGCTAAATGAAAAACTGTTTTTT	CASSLKGGLNEKLFF
NA	TRBV5-1	TRBJ2-2	TRBD1	TGCGCCAGCAAAATCCGGGACAGGGGACTGAACACCGGGGAGCTGTTTTTT	CASKIRDRGLNTGELFF
NA	TRBV9	TRBJ2-3	TRBD2	TGTGCCAGCAGCGCGACTAGCGGATACACAGATACGCAGTATTTT	CASSATSGYTDTQYF
once	TRBV5-5	TRBJ2-3	NA	TGTGCCAGCAGCTTGTCGCAGGGGAGACAGTATTTT	CASSLSQGRQYF
NA	TRBV6-2/TRBV6-3	TRBJ1-1	TRBD1	TGTGCCAGCAGTTGGGACAGAAAAGCTTTCTTT	CASSWDRKAFF
NA	TRBV6-2/TRBV6-3	TRBJ2-1	TRBD2	TGTGCCAGCCGCCCAGCGGGAGCTGGCTACAATGAGCAGTTCTTC	CASRPAGAGYNEQFF
NA	TRBV6-5	TRBJ2-5	NA	TGTGCCAGCAGTATAGACTACCAAGAGACCCAGTACTTC	CASSIDYQETQYF
NA	TRBV7-9	TRBJ2-3	TRBD2	TGTGCCAGCAGCTTAGAGACTAGCGGGAGGGCCATTAGCACAGATACGCAGTATTTT	CASSLETSGRAISTDTQYF
medium-sized	TRBV7-2	TRBJ1-2	NA	TGTGCCAGCAGCTCCATCCTAGGCCTATTCTATGGCTACACCTTC	CASSSILGLFYGYTF